This TCR beta chain was identified during a study of blood T cell repertoires in COVID-19. Background on the study: The United States, Italy and Spain were the sources of the acute and convalescent COVID-19 samples. T cells, B-cell-depleted T cells, or PBMCs provided the cDNA or gDNA that served as material.

In the original analysis: Nucleated cell number was recorded as an estimate derived from reference gene primer amplification. Profiling relied on immunoSEQ multiplex PCR, and the TCRdb table lists in-frame clones only, not all of them. V and J calls and clone size are those listed in that table; D and trimming were worked out from the DNA. The repertoire consists of about 270,000 clones, with around four fifths occurring once and the leading ten covering 4.1%. Unmatched junction bases numbered 5, after V lost 4 bases and J lost 0 bases. The CDR3 runs 15 residues. Germline CDR1 and CDR2: ENHRY and SYGVKD. This clone was counted at least ten times.

The origin of this receptor is a woman between 45 and 60 years old with active or convalescent COVID-19. The sequencing input was peripheral blood. V is TRBV10-3 and J is TRBJ2-7; 8 nucleotides line up with TRBD2. In DNA form, the CDR3 reads TGTGCCATCAGTGGAGCCGGGAGGGCCTCCTACGAGCAGTACTTC. This codes for CAISGAGRASYEQYF.